This is a list of T cell receptor beta chains from one sample in a study of blood T cell repertoires in COVID-19. Sequencing was performed with immunoSEQ multiplex PCR; in TCRdb, only in-frame clones are kept and a portion is missing. The profile shows 130,000 to 150,000 clones, about nine tenths of them singletons. Sequencing was carried out using PBMCs or T cells enriched from blood (not recorded which). The source is a woman between 35 and 50 years old who had been exposed to COVID-19. CDR3s include the opening cysteine and the closing phenylalanine or tryptophan. The order of the fields is clone size, D gene, V gene, J gene, CDR3 DNA, CDR3 protein. A D gene is named only where the DNA matches it firmly. Expanded clones are given a class, and other clones once, few, many or no size at all.

>-|TRBD2|TRBV6-2/TRBV6-3|TRBJ2-1
TGTGCCAGCAGTTACGCTAGCGGGAGGGCCAATGAGCAGTTCTTC
CASSYASGRANEQFF
>-|TRBD1|TRBV7-6|TRBJ1-2
TGTGCCAGCAGCTCGACAGGGGTCGATGGCTACACCTTC
CASSSTGVDGYTF
>-|TRBD2|TRBV5-1|TRBJ2-7
TGCGCCAGCAGTCAACCGGGACTAGCGGGAGGGACCCACGAGCAGTACTTC
CASSQPGLAGGTHEQYF
>-|TRBD1|TRBV6-5|TRBJ2-5
TGTGCCAGCAGTCCCGGGGACAGGTTGGAGACCCAGTACTTC
CASSPGDRLETQYF
>-|-|TRBV4-3|TRBJ2-7
TGCGCCAGCAGCCAAGGATCGAGGCCGGACGAGCAGTACTTC
CASSQGSRPDEQYF
>-|-|TRBV28|TRBJ2-2
TGTGCCACCCACAGGAACACCGGGGAGCTGTTTTTT
CATHRNTGELFF
>-|TRBD1|TRBV28|TRBJ1-4
TGTGCCACCCATTACAGGGGCGAGGGGGAAAAACTGTTTTTT
CATHYRGEGEKLFF
>-|TRBD2|TRBV4-1|TRBJ2-1
TGCGCCAGCAGCCAATCTCGGGGGGGGTTGACCTACAATGAGCAGTTCTTC
CASSQSRGGLTYNEQFF
>-|-|TRBV6-5|TRBJ2-5
TGTGCCAGCAGCTACCAGCCGGGACACAAAGAGACCCAGTACTTC
CASSYQPGHKETQYF
>-|-|TRBV10-3|TRBJ1-5
TGTGCCATCAGTGGCGGGGCCGACCAGCCCCAGCATTTT
CAISGGADQPQHF
>once|-|TRBV7-2|TRBJ2-2
TGTGCCAGCAGCGAGACTAACACCGGGGAGCTGTTTTTT
CASSETNTGELFF
>-|-|TRBV6-5|TRBJ2-5
TGTGCCAGCAGGCCTAGCGATGGGACCCAGTACTTC
CASRPSDGTQYF
>-|-|TRBV6-5|TRBJ1-2
TGTGCCAGCAGTTACTCGTCGGTGAACTATGGCTACACCTTC
CASSYSSVNYGYTF
>-|-|TRBV6-5|TRBJ2-6
TGTGCCAGCAGTCAACAGGGCTCTGGGGCCAACGTCCTGACTTTC
CASSQQGSGANVLTF
>-|-|TRBV9|TRBJ2-1
TGTGCCAGCAGCGTTCGTAGCCTTGACAATGAGCAGTTCTTC
CASSVRSLDNEQFF
>-|-|TRBV10-2|TRBJ1-5
TGCGCCAGCAGGAGGACAGAAAATCAGCCCCAGCATTTT
CASRRTENQPQHF
>-|TRBD1|TRBV10-3|TRBJ1-5
TGTGCCATCAGTGAGTCGAGGGACAGTCTCAATCAGCCCCAGCATTTT
CAISESRDSLNQPQHF
>few|-|TRBV7-8|TRBJ1-5
TGTGCCAGCAGCGGAACGAGGGATCAGCCCCAGCATTTT
CASSGTRDQPQHF
>-|TRBD1|TRBV6-2/TRBV6-3|TRBJ2-7
TGTGCCAGCAGTTACTTAATGACAGGGGGTATTATCAACGAGCAGTACTTC
CASSYLMTGGIINEQYF
>-|TRBD1|TRBV5-8|TRBJ1-2
TGTGCCAGCAGCACAATGGATCGGGACAGGGCCCAGGACTATGGCTACACCTTC
CASSTMDRDRAQDYGYTF
>-|-|TRBV4-3|TRBJ1-2
TGCGCCAGCAGTCGAACAGCTAACTATGGCTACACCTTC
CASSRTANYGYTF
>-|TRBD1|TRBV6-5|TRBJ1-6
TGTGCCAGCACCACCAAAAGGGACAGGGGTTCACCCCTCCACTTT
CASTTKRDRGSPLHF
>-|-|TRBV19|TRBJ1-2
TGTGCCAGTAGTCCCAGAGGCCTTAACTATGGCTACACCTTC
CASSPRGLNYGYTF
>-|-|TRBV5-1|TRBJ1-3
TGCGCCAGCAGCTCCCCCGGGACAAAAATATATTTT
CASSSPGTKIYF
>-|-|TRBV6-5|TRBJ2-3
TGTGCCAGTAAAGCAGGGGGGTCAGATACGCAGTATTTT
CASKAGGSDTQYF
>-|TRBD2|TRBV10-1|TRBJ2-1
TGCGCCAGCAGCCGGACTAGCGTAATAAGCTCCTACAATGAGCAGTTCTTC
CASSRTSVISSYNEQFF
>once|-|TRBV10-3|TRBJ1-3
TGTGCCATCCGCGGGGCCGACTCTGGAAACACCATATATTTT
CAIRGADSGNTIYF
>-|-|TRBV20-1|TRBJ1-5
TGCAGTGCTAGTTCGTTTGGGGGGGAGGGGAATCAGCCCCAGCATTTT
CSASSFGGEGNQPQHF
>-|TRBD1|TRBV19|TRBJ1-4
TGTGCCTGCACCGGGACAGAGAATGAAAAACTGTTTTTT
CACTGTENEKLFF
>-|-|TRBV29-1|TRBJ2-7
TGCAGCGTTGAGGTACAGTCCTACGAGCAGTACTTC
CSVEVQSYEQYF
>-|-|TRBV5-6|TRBJ1-1
TGTGCCAGCAGCTTGGTAGAGGGATGGACTGAAGCTTTCTTT
CASSLVEGWTEAFF
>-|-|TRBV7-2|TRBJ2-5
TGTGCCAGCTCCTCTAATATGCGGGGGCGGCAGGGGACCCAGTACTTC
CASSSNMRGRQGTQYF
>-|-|TRBV5-3|TRBJ2-3
TGTGCCAGAAGCTTGAAAGCCCCCGGGGGAGTAACGACAGATACGCAGTATTTT
CARSLKAPGGVTTDTQYF
>-|-|TRBV18|TRBJ2-3
TGTGCCAGCTCACCGGAGGTAGTAGTCGGAGATACGCAGTATTTT
CASSPEVVVGDTQYF
>-|-|TRBV19|TRBJ1-5
TGTGCCAGTATCTCACCCAATGCGGGCAATCAGCCCCAGCATTTT
CASISPNAGNQPQHF
>-|-|TRBV18|TRBJ1-1
TGTGCCAGCTCACGACAGTCGAACACTGAAGCTTTCTTT
CASSRQSNTEAFF
>-|TRBD1|TRBV6-5|TRBJ2-7
TGTGCCAGCAGACCCGGGACAGGGTCCTACGAGCAGTACTTC
CASRPGTGSYEQYF
>-|TRBD2|TRBV3-1/TRBV3-2|TRBJ2-3
TGTGCCAGCAGCCATGGGAGGGCGAGCACAGATACGCAGTATTTT
CASSHGRASTDTQYF
>-|TRBD2|TRBV5-1|TRBJ2-3
TGCGCCAGCAGCTTGGAGACTAGCATAGTTGCAGATACGCAGTATTTT
CASSLETSIVADTQYF
>-|-|TRBV5-1|TRBJ2-3
TGCGCCAGCAGCTTCTCAGGGGGCACAGATACGCAGTATTTT
CASSFSGGTDTQYF
>-|TRBD1|TRBV5-8|TRBJ1-5
TGTGCCAGCAGCCGGACAGGGGTGGTGCAGCCCCAGCATTTT
CASSRTGVVQPQHF
>-|-|TRBV6-2/TRBV6-3|TRBJ1-6
TGTGCCAGCAGTTACTCGATTGACAGCCATAATTCACCCCTCCACTTT
CASSYSIDSHNSPLHF
>-|-|TRBV5-1|TRBJ2-7
TGCGCCAGCAGCTTGGCCAGGTCTAAAACCTCCTACGAGCAGTACTTC
CASSLARSKTSYEQYF
>few|TRBD2|TRBV9|TRBJ2-3
TGTGCCAGCAGCGTAGGGGGTAGCGGGAGGGCGCTAGATACGCAGTATTTT
CASSVGGSGRALDTQYF